This TCR beta chain was found in a study of technical replicates of blood from a handful of donors. The CDR3 contains 11 residues. Trimming removed 8 bases at V and 1 base at J, with 5 bases between. Germline V gene data show CDR1 as MNHNS and CDR2 as SASEGT. Here immunoSEQ multiplex PCR was the method, and the copy in TCRdb shows in-frame clones only, minus some. The sample records under 80,000 clones, 90% to 95% being singletons. The sample taken for sequencing was T cells isolated from PBMCs. The chain is built from TRBV6-1 and TRBJ1-1; D remains ambiguous. The sequence was collected from a human donor in good health. CDR3 loop: CASRGNTEAFF. CDR3 nucleotide sequence: TGTGCCAGCCGGGGGAACACTGAAGCTTTCTTT.